A single sample is the source of the 19 T cell receptor beta chains below, sequenced in a study of T cells in Graves' hyperthyroidism and ophthalmopathy. TCR beta CDR3 region amplification was performed from RNA transcripts. The HTBI primer set served for first-round RT-PCR of the TCR CDR3. MiXCR, applied by TCRdb to the multiplex PCR reads, yields one record per CDR3 protein. Of 600,000 to 700,000 distinct CDR3 sequences in the sample, approximately 42% were seen once. Sequencing was performed on peripheral blood or thyroid tissue (not recorded which). These TCRs come from an adult man with Graves' disease, either hyperthyroidism or ophthalmopathy (not recorded which).

This clonotype was detected ten times or more. The chain joins TRBV24-1 to TRBJ2-5; D gene ambiguous. Germline loops: CDR1 KGHDR, CDR2 SFDVKD. The CDR3 covers 13 residues. V was trimmed by 2 bases and J by 7 bases, leaving 10 bases between them. CDR3 coding DNA: TGTGCCACCAGTGATTGGGTGTCTAGGACCCAGTACTTC. Translating it yields CATSDWVSRTQYF.

The chain recombines TRBV12-3 or TRBV12-4 with TRBJ2-7; D unresolved. The CDR3 runs 12 residues. V was shortened by 5 bases and J by 6 bases, with 11 bases between the two germline ends. The CDR3 DNA follows: TGTGCCAGCAGTCCCACCGAAGTCGAGCAGTACTTC. Amino acid sequence: CASSPTEVEQYF.

The rearrangement joins TRBV9 to TRBJ1-4, with D possibly TRBD1 on 5 matching bases. Per germline, CDR1 SGDLS and CDR2 YYNGEE. The V end lost 3 bases, the J end lost 8 bases, and 14 bases lay between the germline ends. This CDR3 spans 14 amino acids. The DNA of the CDR3 is TGTGCCAGCAGCGCCCGAGGGGAAGGCGAAAAACTGTTTTTT. Translating it yields CASSARGEGEKLFF.

The rearrangement joins TRBV5-1 to TRBJ1-2; 9 nucleotides line up with TRBD1. CDR3 length: 17 residues. Germline loops: CDR1 SGHRS, CDR2 YFSETQ. V lost 0 bases to trimming and J lost 3 bases; unmatched junction nucleotides: 9. The CDR3 DNA reads as TGCGCCAGCAGCTTGGGGGACAGGGCCATGAGTGACTATGGCTACACCTTC. It translates to CASSLGDRAMSDYGYTF. The full variable domain, in which reference TRBV5-1 and TRBJ1-2 provide the parts outside the CDR3, is KAGVTQTPRYLIKTRGQQVTLSCSPISGHRSVSWYQQTPGQGLQFLFEYFSETQRNKGNFPGRFSGRQFSNSRSEMNVSTLELGDSALYLCASSLGDRAMSDYGYTFGSGTRLTVV.

This clonotype was picked up a small number of times. The chain joins TRBV13 to TRBJ1-5; perhaps TRBD1 as D (6 bases). Between the trimmed V and J ends, which lost 0 bases and 1 base, there was a span of 10 bases. CDR1 and CDR2 from the germline V gene are PRHDT and FYEKMQ (reference sequence). The CDR3 is made up of 16 amino acids. CDR3 nucleotide sequence: TGTGCCAGCAGCTTAGGCAGGGGCGGGAGCAATCAGCCCCAGCATTTT. It codes for CASSLGRGGSNQPQHF.

The chain combines TRBV6-5 with TRBJ2-7; D uncertain. Trimming removed 2 bases from V and 0 bases from J, with 8 bases in between. In germline, CDR1 is MNHEY, CDR2 SVGAGI. The CDR3 is 14 residues long. CDR3 sequence: CASSYLGVSYEQYF. DNA of the CDR3: TGTGCCAGCAGTTACCTTGGGGTCTCCTACGAGCAGTACTTC.

This clonotype was seen more than once but under ten times. The genes are TRBV20-1 and TRBJ1-5; TRBD1 agrees at 9 bases. CDR1 and CDR2 from the germline V gene are DFQATT and SNEGSKA (reference sequence). V gave up 4 bases and J gave up 5 bases; unmatched junction bases: 9. The CDR3 extends over 15 amino acids. Written as DNA, the CDR3 is TGCAGTGCTAAACCCGGGACAGGGCGGTATCAGCCCCAGCATTTT. Its translation: CSAKPGTGRYQPQHF.

The table lists this clonotype with many counts. The chain combines TRBV10-3 with TRBJ1-1, with unresolved D. CDR1 ENHRY and CDR2 SYGVKD come from the germline V gene. V was shortened by 0 bases and J by 5 bases, with 7 bases between the two germline ends. The CDR3 sequence is 13 residues long. CDR3 region: CAISESGTTEAFF. The CDR3 coding sequence is TGTGCCATCAGTGAGTCGGGCACTACTGAAGCTTTCTTT.

The rearrangement links TRBV6-1 to TRBJ1-4, with D tentatively TRBD1 (6 bases). V was shortened by 8 bases and J by 1 base, with 11 bases between the two germline ends. The CDR3 is 14 amino acids. In germline, CDR1 is MNHNS, CDR2 SASEGT. This CDR3 is CASLQGGTNEKLFF. CDR3 DNA sequence: TGTGCCAGCTTACAGGGAGGAACTAATGAAAAACTGTTTTTT.

The sample holds many counts of this clonotype. The chain recombines TRBV12-3 or TRBV12-4 with TRBJ1-1; no reliable D call. The CDR3 totals 13 residues. With 4 bases removed from V and 7 bases from J, the gap between germline ends came to 13 bases. DNA for the CDR3: TGTGCCAGCAGTTCGGCAGGAGGTGGTGAAGCTTTCTTT. This translates into CASSSAGGGEAFF.

This clonotype was found once. A read error may explain this, as a much larger clone is one base away. V and J are TRBV7-2 and TRBJ2-5, with D unclear. The germline V gene has CDR1 SGHTA and CDR2 FQGNSA. The CDR3 has 14 residues. CDR3 bases: TGTGCCAGCAGCTTACCACAGCCACAAGAGATCCAGTACTTC. This sequence encodes CASSLPQPQEIQYF.

Comments on this clonotype: A much larger clone is a single base away; this may be a read error. The rearrangement uses TRBV7-9 and TRBJ2-5, with 7 bases fitting TRBD1. Germline V gene lookup returns CDR1 SEHNR and CDR2 FQNEAQ (reference sequence). This CDR3 has 14 amino acids. Written as DNA, the CDR3 is TGTGCCAGCAGTCCCGGGACAGCACAAGGGACCCAGTACTTC. It codes for CASSPGTAQGTQYF. The full variable domain, in which reference TRBV7-9 and TRBJ2-5 provide the parts outside the CDR3, is DTGVSQNPRHKITKRGQNVTFRCDPISEHNRLYWYRQTLGQGPEFLTYFQNEAQLEKSRLLSDRFSAERPKGSFSTLEIQRTEQGDSAMYLCASSPGTAQGTQYFGPGTRLLVL.

This clonotype was counted at least ten times. The rearrangement uses TRBV9 and TRBJ2-5; 10 bases are shared with TRBD2. V lost 1 base to trimming and J lost 2 bases; unmatched junction nucleotides: 2. CDR1 is SGDLS, CDR2 YYNGEE, per germline. This CDR3 has 15 amino acids. The CDR3 sequence: CASSVLAGEQETQYF. The CDR3 nucleotides read TGTGCCAGCAGCGTACTAGCGGGGGAACAAGAGACCCAGTACTTC.

There are a few counts of this clonotype. The chain links TRBV6-1 to TRBJ2-2; D remains ambiguous. Germline CDR1 MNHNS, CDR2 SASEGT. The CDR3 length is 16 residues. The V gene lost 7 bases and the J gene lost 0 bases, with 15 bases spanning the gap. Here the CDR3 reads CASTAMGLPNTGELFF. The CDR3 region has the DNA TGTGCCAGCACCGCAATGGGTCTACCGAACACCGGGGAGCTGTTTTTT.

This clonotype was counted between two and nine times. V and J are TRBV3-1 and TRBJ1-4, with a possible D match to TRBD1 (6 bases). The CDR3 is 14 amino acids. Germline assignment: CDR1 LGHDT and CDR2 YNNKEL (reference sequence). V lost 9 bases and J lost 8, with 19 bases in between. Here the CDR3 DNA reads TGTGCCAGGGCCGCAGGGGACGGTGACGAAAAACTGTTTTTT. Protein product: CARAAGDGDEKLFF.

Notes on this clonotype: Given a much more abundant clone one base away, this may be a read error. This chain connects TRBV29-1 to TRBJ1-1; no clear D gene. The CDR3 totals 12 residues. Germline V gene data show CDR1 as SQVTM and CDR2 as ANQGSEA. CDR3 DNA: TGCAGCGGAGGACGGGAGAACGCTGAAGCTTTCTTT. Encoded protein: CSGGRENAEAFF.

The chain combines TRBV6-1 with TRBJ1-4; D possibly corresponds to TRBD1 (6 bases). Trimming removed 2 bases at V and 8 bases at J, with 15 bases between. Germline-derived CDR1 and CDR2 are MNHNS and SASEGT. This CDR3 has 15 residues. CDR3 sequence: CASSERGTSREKLFF. CDR3 DNA: TGTGCCAGCAGTGAAAGGGGGACATCAAGAGAAAAACTGTTTTTT.

This clonotype has ten or more counts. The chain links TRBV7-2 to TRBJ1-1; D uncertain. CDR1 and CDR2 from the germline V gene are SGHTA and FQGNSA. V was trimmed by 2 bases and J by 2 bases, leaving 9 bases between them. There are 14 residues in the CDR3. CDR3 residues: CASSLYRENTEAFF. The CDR3 DNA follows: TGTGCCAGCAGCTTATATCGGGAAAACACTGAAGCTTTCTTT.

This sequence joins TRBV11-3 and TRBJ2-7; 7 nucleotides align to TRBD1. The CDR3 runs 15 residues. Looked up from germline, CDR1 is SGHNT and CDR2 is YENEEA. The V gene end was trimmed by 8 bases and the J gene end by 2 bases; junction bases not matched to a gene: 12. CDR3 in amino acids: CASGSDRASPYEQYF. DNA of the CDR3: TGTGCCAGCGGCTCCGACAGGGCCTCCCCCTACGAGCAGTACTTC. Full variable domain (missing parts from reference TRBV11-3 and TRBJ2-7): EAGVVQSPRYKIIEKKQPVAFWCNPISGHNTLYWYLQNLGQGPELLIRYENEEAVDDSQLPKDRFSAERLKGVDSTLKIQPAELGDSAVYLCASGSDRASPYEQYFGPGTRLTVT.